This T cell receptor (beta chain) was profiled in a study of T-cell reconstitution after alpha-beta-depleted transplantation in children. Researchers prepared the TCRbeta library using unique molecular identifiers, the study reports. TCRdb called the PCR reads again in MiXCR, with one record for every CDR3 protein. The sample includes about 610,000 distinct CDR3 sequences, roughly a tenth of them seen just once. This CDR3 spans 17 amino acids. Germline V gene lookup returns CDR1 SGHTA and CDR2 FQGNSA. Trimming took 2 bases from V and 7 from J; bases not matched to a gene: 10. This clonotype was recorded a few times.

The specimen comprised PBMCs from the stem cell graft donor, sampled from the stem cell graft. This receptor was obtained from a human donor who donated a stem cell graft to a child with acute myeloid leukemia. The chain has TRBV7-2 and TRBJ2-3, with TRBD1 matching 12 bases. CDR3 region: CASSLKVGTGGRNTQYF. The CDR3 nucleotides read TGTGCCAGCAGCTTAAAGGTTGGGACAGGGGGCAGAAATACGCAGTATTTT.